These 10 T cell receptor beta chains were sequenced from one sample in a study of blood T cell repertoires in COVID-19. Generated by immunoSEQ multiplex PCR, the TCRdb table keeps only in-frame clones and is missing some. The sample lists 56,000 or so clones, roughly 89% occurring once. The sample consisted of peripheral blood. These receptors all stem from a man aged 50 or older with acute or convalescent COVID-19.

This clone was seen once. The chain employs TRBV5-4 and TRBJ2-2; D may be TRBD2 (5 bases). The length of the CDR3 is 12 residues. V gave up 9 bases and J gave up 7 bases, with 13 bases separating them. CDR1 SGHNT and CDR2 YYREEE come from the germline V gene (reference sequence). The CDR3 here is CAILGGHGELFF. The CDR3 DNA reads TGTGCCATCCTCGGAGGTCACGGGGAGCTGTTTTTT.

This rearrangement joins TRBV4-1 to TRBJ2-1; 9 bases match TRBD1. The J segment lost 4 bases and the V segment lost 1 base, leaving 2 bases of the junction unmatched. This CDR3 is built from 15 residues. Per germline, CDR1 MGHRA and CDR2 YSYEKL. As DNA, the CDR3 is TGCGCCAGCAGCCAAGGGACAGGGGTTTACAATGAGCAGTTCTTC. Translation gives CASSQGTGVYNEQFF.

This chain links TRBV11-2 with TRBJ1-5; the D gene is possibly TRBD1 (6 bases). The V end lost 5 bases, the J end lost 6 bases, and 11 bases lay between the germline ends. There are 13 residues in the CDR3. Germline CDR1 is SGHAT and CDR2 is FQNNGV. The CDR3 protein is CASSIQGGQPQHF. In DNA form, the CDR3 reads TGTGCCAGCAGCATACAGGGCGGTCAGCCCCAGCATTTT.

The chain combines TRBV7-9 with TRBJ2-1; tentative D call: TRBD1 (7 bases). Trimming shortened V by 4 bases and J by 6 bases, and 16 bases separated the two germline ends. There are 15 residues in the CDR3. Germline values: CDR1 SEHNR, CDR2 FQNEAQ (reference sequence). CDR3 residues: CASSSRDQGGNEQFF. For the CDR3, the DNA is TGTGCCAGCAGCTCGAGGGATCAGGGGGGCAATGAGCAGTTCTTC.

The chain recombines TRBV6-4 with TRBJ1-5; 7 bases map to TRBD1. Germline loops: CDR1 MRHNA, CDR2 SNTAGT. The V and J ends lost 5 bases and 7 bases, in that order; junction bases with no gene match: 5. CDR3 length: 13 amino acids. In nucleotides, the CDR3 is TGTGCCAGCAGTACAGGGGAAGGGCAGCCCCAGCATTTT. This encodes CASSTGEGQPQHF.

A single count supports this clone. The CDR3 DNA reads as TGTGCCAGCAGCCTGGACCGGGACACTGAAGCTTTCTTT. Translation: CASSLDRDTEAFF. This chain joins TRBV5-4 and TRBJ1-1; no clear D gene. This CDR3 contains 13 residues. Germline values: CDR1 SGHNT, CDR2 YYREEE (reference sequence). The germline V and J ends were trimmed by 4 bases and 3 bases, with 10 bases remaining between them.

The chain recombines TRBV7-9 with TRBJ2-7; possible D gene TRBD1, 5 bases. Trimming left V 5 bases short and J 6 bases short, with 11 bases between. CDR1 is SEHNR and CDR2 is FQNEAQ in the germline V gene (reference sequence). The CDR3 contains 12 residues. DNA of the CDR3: TGTGCCAGCAGCGGCCAGGGAATCGAGCAGTACTTC. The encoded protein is CASSGQGIEQYF. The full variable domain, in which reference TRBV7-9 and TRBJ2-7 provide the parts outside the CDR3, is DTGVSQNPRHKITKRGQNVTFRCDPISEHNRLYWYRQTLGQGPEFLTYFQNEAQLEKSRLLSDRFSAERPKGSFSTLEIQRTEQGDSAMYLCASSGQGIEQYFGPGTRLTVT.

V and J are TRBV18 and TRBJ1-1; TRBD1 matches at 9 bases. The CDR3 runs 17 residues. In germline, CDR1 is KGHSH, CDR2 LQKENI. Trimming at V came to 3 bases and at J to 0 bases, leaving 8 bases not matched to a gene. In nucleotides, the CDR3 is TGTGCCAGCTCACCGGGGACAGGGATTGGGATGAACACTGAAGCTTTCTTT. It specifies CASSPGTGIGMNTEAFF.

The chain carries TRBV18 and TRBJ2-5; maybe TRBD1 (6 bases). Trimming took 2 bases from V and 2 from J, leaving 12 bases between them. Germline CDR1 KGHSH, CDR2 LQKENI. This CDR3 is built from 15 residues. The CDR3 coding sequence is TGTGCCAGCTCACCATCTCCGGGACAACAAGAGACCCAGTACTTC. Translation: CASSPSPGQQETQYF.

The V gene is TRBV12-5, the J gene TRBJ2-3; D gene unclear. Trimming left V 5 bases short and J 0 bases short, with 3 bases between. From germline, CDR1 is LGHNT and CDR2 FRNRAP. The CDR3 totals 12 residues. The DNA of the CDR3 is TGTGCTAGTGGTCAGAGCACAGATACGCAGTATTTT. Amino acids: CASGQSTDTQYF.